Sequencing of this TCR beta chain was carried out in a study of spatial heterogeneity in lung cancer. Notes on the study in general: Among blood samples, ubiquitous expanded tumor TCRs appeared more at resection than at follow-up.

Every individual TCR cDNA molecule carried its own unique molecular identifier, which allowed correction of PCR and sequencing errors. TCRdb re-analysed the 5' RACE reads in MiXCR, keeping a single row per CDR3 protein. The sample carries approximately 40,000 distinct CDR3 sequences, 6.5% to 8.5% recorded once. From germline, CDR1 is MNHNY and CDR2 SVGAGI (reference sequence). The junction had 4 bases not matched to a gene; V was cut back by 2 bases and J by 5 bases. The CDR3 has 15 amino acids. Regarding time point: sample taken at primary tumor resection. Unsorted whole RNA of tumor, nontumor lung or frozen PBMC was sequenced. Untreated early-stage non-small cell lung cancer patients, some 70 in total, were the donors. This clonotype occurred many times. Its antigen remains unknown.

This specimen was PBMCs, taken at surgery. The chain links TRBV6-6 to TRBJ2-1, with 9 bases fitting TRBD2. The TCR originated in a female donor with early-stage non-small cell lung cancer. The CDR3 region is CASSYGLAQNNEQFF. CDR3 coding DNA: TGTGCCAGCAGTTACGGACTAGCGCAAAACAATGAGCAGTTCTTC.